This TCR beta chain was sequenced during a study of human T cells and chemical hapten exposure. Study in general: Patients having alopecia areata, totalis or universalis were mostly female. Study observations and caveats: The presence of alopecia in the donors means their immune response may differ from healthy people's.

Time point indicated: patch test 2, 6 weeks after DPC sensitization. Treatment here: therapeutic diphenylcyclopropenone sensitization with weekly scalp DPC. Every donor had alopecia and was 18 to 70 years old; all were suitable for DPC. The CDR3 has 16 residues. Trimming took 10 bases from V and 1 from J, leaving 20 bases between them. In regard to this clonotype: Its specificity is not known.

In the original analysis: Samples ranged from roughly 23,224 to 700,000 TCRs, with a median of roughly 93,000. Each CDR3 protein gets one entry after TCRdb re-called the RACE reads with MiXCR. TCRdb's processing, not the authors' own work, is the source of the V and J calls. Here the sample spans around 69,000 distinct CDR3 sequences, around 8.8% being singletons. The input for sequencing was whole blood, taken in connection with sensitization to the hapten diphenylcyclopropenone (DPC). The rearrangement links TRBV12-3 or TRBV12-4 to TRBJ2-4; D possibly corresponds to TRBD2 (6 bases). This receptor was obtained from a woman in her forties or fifties with alopecia areata. Some clones in this sample may be carry-over from other donors' samples. The CDR3 spells CATAREFMGAKNIQYF. CDR3 in DNA: TGTGCCACTGCTCGGGAGTTCATGGGTGCCAAAAACATTCAGTACTTC.